Listed here are 3 T cell receptor beta chains from one sample, sequenced in a study of blood T cell repertoires in COVID-19. TCRdb's table, derived via immunoSEQ multiplex PCR, lists solely in-frame clones and lacks some. In the table there are around 99,000 clones, around 89% of which are singletons. Specimen: peripheral blood. Source of these receptors: a man aged 50-60 years with active or convalescent COVID-19.

The chain combines TRBV7-2 with TRBJ1-1; D may be TRBD1 (5 bases). Between the trimmed V and J ends, which lost 6 bases and 4 bases, there was a span of 15 bases. The CDR3 totals 14 residues. The germline V gene has CDR1 SGHTA and CDR2 FQGNSA. In nucleotides, the CDR3 is TGTGCCAGCAGTTTCCTCGGGAGGGGCACTGAAGCTTTCTTT. This sequence encodes CASSFLGRGTEAFF.

This clone has only one observation. The chain employs TRBV2 and TRBJ2-7; the D gene is possibly TRBD2 (5 bases). The CDR3 has 14 residues. V was trimmed by 6 bases and J by 5 bases, leaving 17 bases between them. The germline CDR1 and CDR2 sequences are SNHLY and FYNNEI. For the CDR3, the DNA is TGTGCCAGCAGGAGGACTGTCAGTGTCGACGAGCAGTACTTC. Translating it yields CASRRTVSVDEQYF. The variable domain in full, with the rest retrieved from reference TRBV2 and TRBJ2-7, is EPEVTQTPSHQVTQMGQEVILRCVPISNHLYFYWYRQILGQKVEFLVSFYNNEISEKSEIFDDQFSVERPDGSNFTLKIRSTKLEDSAMYFCASRRTVSVDEQYFGPGTRLTVT.

The chain uses TRBV15 and TRBJ1-1, with D possibly matching TRBD1 (6 bases). V gave up 2 bases and J gave up 8 bases, with 9 bases separating them. CDR3 length: 12 amino acids. Looked up from germline, CDR1 is LNHNV and CDR2 is YYDKDF (reference sequence). CDR3 coding DNA: TGTGCCACCAGCAGACCCGGGACAGAAGCTTTCTTT. This translates into CATSRPGTEAFF.